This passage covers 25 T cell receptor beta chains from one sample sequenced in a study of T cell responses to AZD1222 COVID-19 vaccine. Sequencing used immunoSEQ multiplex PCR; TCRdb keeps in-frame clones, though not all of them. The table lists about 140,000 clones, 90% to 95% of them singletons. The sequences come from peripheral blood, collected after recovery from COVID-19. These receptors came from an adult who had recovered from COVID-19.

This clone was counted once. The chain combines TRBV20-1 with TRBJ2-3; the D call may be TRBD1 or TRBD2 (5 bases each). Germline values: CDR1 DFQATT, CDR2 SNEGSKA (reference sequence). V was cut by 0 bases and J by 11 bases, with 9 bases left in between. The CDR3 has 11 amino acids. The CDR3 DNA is TGCAGTGCTAGAGATGGGGCGGGGCAGTATTTT. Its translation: CSARDGAGQYF.

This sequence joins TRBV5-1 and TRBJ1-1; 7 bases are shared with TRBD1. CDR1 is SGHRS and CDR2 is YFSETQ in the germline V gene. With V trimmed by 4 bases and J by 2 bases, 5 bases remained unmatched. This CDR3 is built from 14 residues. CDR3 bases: TGCGCCAGCAGCCGGGGACAGAGCAACACTGAAGCTTTCTTT. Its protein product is CASSRGQSNTEAFF.

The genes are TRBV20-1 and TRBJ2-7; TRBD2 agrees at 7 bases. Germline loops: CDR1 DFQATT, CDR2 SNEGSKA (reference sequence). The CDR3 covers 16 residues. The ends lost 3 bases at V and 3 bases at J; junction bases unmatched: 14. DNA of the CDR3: TGCAGTGCTAGTTTGGGGGGACTACGGGTCGGCTACGAGCAGTACTTC. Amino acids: CSASLGGLRVGYEQYF.

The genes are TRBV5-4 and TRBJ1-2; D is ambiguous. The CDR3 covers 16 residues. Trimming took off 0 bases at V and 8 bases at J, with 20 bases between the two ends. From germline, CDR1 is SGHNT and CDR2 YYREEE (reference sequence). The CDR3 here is CASSLETGVTSRGYTF. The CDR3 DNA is TGTGCCAGCAGCTTGGAAACGGGTGTAACCTCGCGGGGCTACACCTTC.

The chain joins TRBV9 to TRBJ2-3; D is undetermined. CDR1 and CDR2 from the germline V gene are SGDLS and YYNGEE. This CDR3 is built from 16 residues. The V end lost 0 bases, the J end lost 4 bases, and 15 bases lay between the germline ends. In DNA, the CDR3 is TGTGCCAGCAGCGTAGGCTCAGCGACGAGCCCAGATACGCAGTATTTT. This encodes CASSVGSATSPDTQYF.

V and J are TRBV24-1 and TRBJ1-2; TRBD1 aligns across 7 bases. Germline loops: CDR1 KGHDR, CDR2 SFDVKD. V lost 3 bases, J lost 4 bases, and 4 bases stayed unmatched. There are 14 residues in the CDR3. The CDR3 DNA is TGTGCCACCAGTGATCCTACAGGGGCCTATGGCTACACCTTC. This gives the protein CATSDPTGAYGYTF.

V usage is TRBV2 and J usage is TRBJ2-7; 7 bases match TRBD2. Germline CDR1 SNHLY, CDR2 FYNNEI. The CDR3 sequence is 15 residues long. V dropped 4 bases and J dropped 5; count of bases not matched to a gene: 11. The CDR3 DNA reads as TGTGCCAGCAGTGTTACCGGACCGGGAGGCCACGAGCAGTACTTC. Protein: CASSVTGPGGHEQYF.

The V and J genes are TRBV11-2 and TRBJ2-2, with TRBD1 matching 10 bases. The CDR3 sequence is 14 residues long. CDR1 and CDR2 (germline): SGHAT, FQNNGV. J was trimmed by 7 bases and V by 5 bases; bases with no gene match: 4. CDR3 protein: CASSRTGGGGELFF. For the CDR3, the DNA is TGTGCCAGCAGCCGGACAGGGGGTGGCGGGGAGCTGTTTTTT.

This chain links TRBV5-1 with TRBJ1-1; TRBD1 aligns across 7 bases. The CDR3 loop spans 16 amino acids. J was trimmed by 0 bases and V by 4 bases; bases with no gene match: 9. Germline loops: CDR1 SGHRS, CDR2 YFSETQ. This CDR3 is CASSGTAGPMNTEAFF. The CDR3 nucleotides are TGCGCCAGCAGCGGGACAGCTGGCCCCATGAACACTGAAGCTTTCTTT.

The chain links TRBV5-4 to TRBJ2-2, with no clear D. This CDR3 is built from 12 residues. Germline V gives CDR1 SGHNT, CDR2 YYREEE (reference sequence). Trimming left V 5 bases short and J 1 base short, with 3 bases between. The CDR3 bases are TGTGCCAGCAGACAGAACACCGGGGAGCTGTTTTTT. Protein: CASRQNTGELFF.

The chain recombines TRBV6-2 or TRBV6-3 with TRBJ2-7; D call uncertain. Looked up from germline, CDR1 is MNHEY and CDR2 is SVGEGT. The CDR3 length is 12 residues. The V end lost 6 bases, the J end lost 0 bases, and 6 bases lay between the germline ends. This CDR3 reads CASSPTSYEQYF. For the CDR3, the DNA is TGTGCCAGCAGCCCTACCTCCTACGAGCAGTACTTC.

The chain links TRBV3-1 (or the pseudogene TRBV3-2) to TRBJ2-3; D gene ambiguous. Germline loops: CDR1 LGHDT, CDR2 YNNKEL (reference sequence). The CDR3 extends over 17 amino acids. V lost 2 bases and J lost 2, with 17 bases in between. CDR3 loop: CASSQLSYPQATDTQYF. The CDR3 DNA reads TGTGCCAGCAGCCAACTATCCTACCCCCAGGCCACAGATACGCAGTATTTT.

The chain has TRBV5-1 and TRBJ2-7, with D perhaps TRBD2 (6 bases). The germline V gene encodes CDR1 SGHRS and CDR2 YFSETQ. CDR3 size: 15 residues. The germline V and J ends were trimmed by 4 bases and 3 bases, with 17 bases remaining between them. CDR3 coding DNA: TGCGCCAGCAGCCGGGGTGCGGGAACCCTCTACGAGCAGTACTTC. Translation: CASSRGAGTLYEQYF. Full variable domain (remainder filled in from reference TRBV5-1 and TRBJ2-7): KAGVTQTPRYLIKTRGQQVTLSCSPISGHRSVSWYQQTPGQGLQFLFEYFSETQRNKGNFPGRFSGRQFSNSRSEMNVSTLELGDSALYLCASSRGAGTLYEQYFGPGTRLTVT.

The CDR3 DNA reads TGTGCCTGGGGGGGGTGGCAGGGCCCTGGAAACACCATATATTTT. It specifies CAWGGWQGPGNTIYF. The chain recombines TRBV30 with TRBJ1-3; tentatively, D is TRBD1 (5 bases). The CDR3 sequence is 15 residues long. The germline V and J ends were trimmed by 5 bases and 2 bases, with 16 bases remaining between them. CDR1 GTSNPN and CDR2 SVGIG come from the germline V gene (reference sequence).

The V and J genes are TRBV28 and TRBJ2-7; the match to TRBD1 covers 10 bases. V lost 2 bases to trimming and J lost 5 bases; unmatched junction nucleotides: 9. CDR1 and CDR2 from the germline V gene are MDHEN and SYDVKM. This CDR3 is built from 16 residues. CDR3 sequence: CASSLRAGTGDNEQYF. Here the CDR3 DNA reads TGTGCCAGCAGTTTAAGAGCAGGGACAGGGGATAACGAGCAGTACTTC.

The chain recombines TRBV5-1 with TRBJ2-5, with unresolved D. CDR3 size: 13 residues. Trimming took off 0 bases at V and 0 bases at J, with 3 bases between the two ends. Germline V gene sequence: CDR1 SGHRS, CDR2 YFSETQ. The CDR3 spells CASSLADQETQYF. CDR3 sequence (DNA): TGCGCCAGCAGCTTGGCAGACCAAGAGACCCAGTACTTC. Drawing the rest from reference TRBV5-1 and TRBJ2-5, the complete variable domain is KAGVTQTPRYLIKTRGQQVTLSCSPISGHRSVSWYQQTPGQGLQFLFEYFSETQRNKGNFPGRFSGRQFSNSRSEMNVSTLELGDSALYLCASSLADQETQYFGPGTRLLVL.

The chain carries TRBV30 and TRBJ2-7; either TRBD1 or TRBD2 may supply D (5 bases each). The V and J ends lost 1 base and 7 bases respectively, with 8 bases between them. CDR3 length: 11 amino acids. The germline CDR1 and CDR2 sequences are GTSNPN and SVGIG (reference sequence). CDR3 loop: CAWSGGIEQYF. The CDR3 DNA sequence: TGTGCCTGGAGTGGGGGGATTGAGCAGTACTTC.

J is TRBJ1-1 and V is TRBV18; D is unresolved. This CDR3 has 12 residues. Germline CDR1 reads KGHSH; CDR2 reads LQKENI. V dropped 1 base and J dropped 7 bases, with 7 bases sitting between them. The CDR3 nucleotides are TGTGCCAGCTCACCACACGGCGATGAAGCTTTCTTT. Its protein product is CASSPHGDEAFF.

The DNA for the CDR3 is TGTGCCAGCAGCTTAGAGCCCAGACCTTCCTACAATGAGCAGTTCTTC. It translates to CASSLEPRPSYNEQFF. This chain uses TRBV7-9 with TRBJ2-1; D is ambiguous. V shed 1 base and J shed 1 base, with 11 bases lying between them. CDR1 SEHNR and CDR2 FQNEAQ come from the germline V gene (reference sequence). The length of the CDR3 is 16 residues.

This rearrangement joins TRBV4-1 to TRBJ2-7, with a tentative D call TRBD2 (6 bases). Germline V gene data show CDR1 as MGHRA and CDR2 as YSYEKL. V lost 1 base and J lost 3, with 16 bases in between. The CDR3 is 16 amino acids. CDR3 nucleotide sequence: TGCGCCAGCAGCCAAGGCGGGCTAGGAGGGGACTACGAGCAGTACTTC. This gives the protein CASSQGGLGGDYEQYF.

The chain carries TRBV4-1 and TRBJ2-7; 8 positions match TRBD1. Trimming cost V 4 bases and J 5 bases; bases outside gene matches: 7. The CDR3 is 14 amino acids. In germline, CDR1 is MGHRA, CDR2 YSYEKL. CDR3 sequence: CASSLDRVWDEQYF. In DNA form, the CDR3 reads TGCGCCAGCAGCCTGGACAGGGTCTGGGACGAGCAGTACTTC.

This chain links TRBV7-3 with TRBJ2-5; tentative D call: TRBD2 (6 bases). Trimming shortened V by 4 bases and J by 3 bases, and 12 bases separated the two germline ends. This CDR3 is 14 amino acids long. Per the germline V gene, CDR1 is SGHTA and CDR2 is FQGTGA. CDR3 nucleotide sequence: TGTGCCAGCAGCTCGGGACTCCGGAAAGAGACCCAGTACTTC. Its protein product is CASSSGLRKETQYF.

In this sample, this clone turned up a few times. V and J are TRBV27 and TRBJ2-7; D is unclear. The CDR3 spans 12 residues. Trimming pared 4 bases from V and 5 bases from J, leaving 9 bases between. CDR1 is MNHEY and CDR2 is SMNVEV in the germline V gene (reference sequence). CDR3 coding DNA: TGTGCCAGCAGTTCCCTGGGGAACGAGCAGTACTTC. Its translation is CASSSLGNEQYF.

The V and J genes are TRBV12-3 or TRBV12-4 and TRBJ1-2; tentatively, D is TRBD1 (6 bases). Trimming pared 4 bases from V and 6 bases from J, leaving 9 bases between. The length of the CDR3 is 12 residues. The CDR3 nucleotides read TGTGCCAGCAGTTCAGGGGCGAATGGCTACACCTTC. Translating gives CASSSGANGYTF.

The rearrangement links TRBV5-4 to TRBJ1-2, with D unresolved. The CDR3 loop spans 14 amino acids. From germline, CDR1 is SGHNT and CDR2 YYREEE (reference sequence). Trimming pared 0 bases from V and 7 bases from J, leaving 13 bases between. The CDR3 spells CASSLDRTRSGYTF. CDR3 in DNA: TGTGCCAGCAGCTTGGACAGAACCCGTTCTGGCTACACCTTC.